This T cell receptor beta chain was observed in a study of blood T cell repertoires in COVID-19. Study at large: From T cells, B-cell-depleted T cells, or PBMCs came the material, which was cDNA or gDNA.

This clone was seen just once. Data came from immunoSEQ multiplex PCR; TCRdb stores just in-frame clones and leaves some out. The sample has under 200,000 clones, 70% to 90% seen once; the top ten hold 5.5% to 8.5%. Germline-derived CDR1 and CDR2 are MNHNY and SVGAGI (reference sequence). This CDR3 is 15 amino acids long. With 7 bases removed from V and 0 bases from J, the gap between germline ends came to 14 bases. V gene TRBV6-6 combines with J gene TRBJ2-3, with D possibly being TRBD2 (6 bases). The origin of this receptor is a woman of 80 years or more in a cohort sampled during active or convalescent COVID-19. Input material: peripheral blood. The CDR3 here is CASNLGLSSTDTQYF. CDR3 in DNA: TGTGCCAGCAACTTGGGACTTTCTAGCACAGATACGCAGTATTTT.